The 30 T cell receptor beta chains listed next were all sequenced from one sample in a study of T cells after yellow fever vaccination. TCRdb reprocessed the 5' RACE reads with MiXCR, giving one entry per CDR3 protein. The sample carries 250,000 to 300,000 distinct CDR3 sequences, around 4.9% recorded once. Sequenced here: CD4+ T cells sorted from PBMCs, sampled on the day of the yellow fever booster vaccination. The receptors shown here come from a man between 18 and 29 years old who received the YFV17D yellow fever vaccine.

This clonotype was found once. The chain links TRBV5-1 to TRBJ2-7; D may be TRBD1 (5 bases). The CDR3 is made up of 14 amino acids. Trimming removed 2 bases from V and 0 bases from J, with 9 bases in between. From germline, CDR1 is SGHRS and CDR2 YFSETQ. Here the CDR3 DNA reads TGCGCCAGCAGCTTACAGGTTAGCTCCTACGAGCAGTACTTC. It codes for CASSLQVSSYEQYF.

The V and J genes are TRBV2 and TRBJ2-7, with D perhaps matching TRBD1 or TRBD2 (6 bases each). CDR1 SNHLY and CDR2 FYNNEI come from the germline V gene. The V gene lost 1 base and the J gene lost 2 bases, with 18 bases spanning the gap. The CDR3 runs to 17 residues. CDR3 nucleotide sequence: TGTGCCAGCAGTGAAGGAGATCTTGTGGGGGGCCCCTACGAGCAGTACTTC. Amino acids: CASSEGDLVGGPYEQYF. The complete variable domain, with remaining parts taken from reference TRBV2 and TRBJ2-7, reads EPEVTQTPSHQVTQMGQEVILRCVPISNHLYFYWYRQILGQKVEFLVSFYNNEISEKSEIFDDQFSVERPDGSNFTLKIRSTKLEDSAMYFCASSEGDLVGGPYEQYFGPGTRLTVT.

The chain combines TRBV6-5 with TRBJ2-7; possibly TRBD1 for D (6 bases). The length of the CDR3 is 16 residues. Trimming stripped 3 bases from V and 7 bases from J, with 22 bases between. Germline CDR1 is MNHEY and CDR2 is SVGAGI. The DNA of the CDR3 is TGTGCCAGCAGTTATTCCCCCCGGACAGAGGAAGGAGAGCAGTACTTC. Translation gives CASSYSPRTEEGEQYF.

The V gene is TRBV4-2, the J gene TRBJ2-5, with D possibly matching TRBD1 (6 bases). This CDR3 region has 15 residues. Trimming removed 1 base from V and 1 base from J, with 10 bases in between. In germline, CDR1 is LGHNA, CDR2 YNFKEQ. The CDR3 here is CASSQVGQIQETQYF. In DNA, the CDR3 is TGTGCCAGCAGCCAAGTTGGACAGATCCAAGAGACCCAGTACTTC.

This clonotype was seen only a few times. The chain uses TRBV27 and TRBJ2-2, with TRBD1 matching over 8 bases. The CDR3 spans 15 residues. V lost 8 bases, J lost 6 bases, and 11 bases stayed unmatched. From germline, CDR1 is MNHEY and CDR2 SMNVEV (reference sequence). The DNA of the CDR3 is TGTGCCAGCTCACGTCACAGGGGGAGCGCCGGGGAGCTGTTTTTT. Amino acids: CASSRHRGSAGELFF.

The sample holds many counts of this clonotype. For the CDR3, the DNA is TGTGCCAGCAGTTTCGGACAGGGCTCTGAAGCTTTCTTT. This gives the protein CASSFGQGSEAFF. The chain is built from TRBV12-3 or TRBV12-4 and TRBJ1-1; 8 bases map to TRBD1. The CDR3 is made up of 13 amino acids. J gave up 6 bases and V 3 bases, and 3 bases lay outside the gene matches.

This clonotype was counted at least ten times. CDR3 region: CASSVGQGTDTQYF. The CDR3 bases are TGTGCCAGCAGCGTAGGACAGGGCACAGATACGCAGTATTTT. V and J are TRBV9 and TRBJ2-3, with D possibly being TRBD1 (6 bases). The V gene's germline CDR1 is SGDLS and CDR2 YYNGEE. V shed 0 bases and J shed 1 base, with 6 bases lying between them. CDR3 length: 14 amino acids.

The V and J genes are TRBV6-4 and TRBJ2-6; D is unclear. CDR3 length equals 14 residues. Trimming cost V 6 bases and J 0 bases, with 6 bases left between them. Per germline, CDR1 MRHNA and CDR2 SNTAGT. CDR3 residues: CASRDDSGANVLTF. CDR3 nucleotide sequence: TGTGCCAGCAGAGACGACTCTGGGGCCAACGTCCTGACTTTC.

The chain carries TRBV5-1 and TRBJ1-3; D may be TRBD1 (5 bases). The V and J ends lost 0 bases and 4 bases respectively, with 11 bases between them. The CDR3 spans 15 residues. Germline CDR1 is SGHRS and CDR2 is YFSETQ. CDR3 residues: CASSLGSGSGNTIYF. CDR3 DNA: TGCGCCAGCAGCTTGGGGTCAGGGTCCGGAAACACCATATATTTT.

This clonotype was found a few times. The chain uses TRBV29-1 and TRBJ1-2; D is perhaps TRBD1 (6 bases). The CDR3 consists of 13 residues. The germline V gene encodes CDR1 SQVTM and CDR2 ANQGSEA. V dropped 4 bases and J dropped 6 bases, with 15 bases sitting between them. This CDR3 is CSVAQGSLDGYTF. CDR3 sequence (DNA): TGCAGCGTTGCCCAGGGGAGCTTGGATGGCTACACCTTC.

This chain uses TRBV21-1 with TRBJ2-1; the table's TRBD1 call for D was not verified on the DNA. TRBV21-1 is termed a pseudogene. The CDR3 loop spans 17 amino acids. CDR3 in amino acids: CASSKGVLGTGNSEQFF. DNA for the CDR3: TGTGCCAGCAGCAAAGGGGTATTGGGGACAGGGAATAGTGAGCAGTTCTTC.

This clonotype has ten or more counts. V is TRBV29-1 and J is TRBJ2-5; possibly TRBD1 for D (5 bases). The V and J ends lost 3 bases and 5 bases respectively, with 13 bases between them. There are 13 residues in the CDR3. Germline CDR1 reads SQVTM; CDR2 reads ANQGSEA. CDR3 sequence: CSVEARVRETQYF. CDR3 sequence (DNA): TGCAGCGTTGAGGCCAGGGTCAGGGAGACCCAGTACTTC.

Only a few counts were recorded for this clonotype. The chain carries TRBV20-1 and TRBJ2-3; maybe TRBD2 (6 bases). Germline CDR1 reads DFQATT; CDR2 reads SNEGSKA (reference sequence). This CDR3 comprises 16 residues. The V and J ends lost 7 bases and 2 bases respectively, with 22 bases between them. CDR3 protein: CSVTEASGLNTDTQYF. The CDR3 DNA is TGCAGTGTTACCGAGGCCTCGGGACTGAACACAGATACGCAGTATTTT.

V is TRBV7-9 and J is TRBJ1-2, with D maybe TRBD1 (6 bases). Trimming left V 3 bases short and J 6 bases short, with 11 bases between. The CDR3 length is 13 residues. Germline CDR1 reads SEHNR; CDR2 reads FQNEAQ (reference sequence). Here the CDR3 DNA reads TGTGCCAGCAGCTTCTTGCAGGGGCATGGCTACACCTTC. It translates to CASSFLQGHGYTF.

This sequence joins TRBV3-1 and TRBJ1-2; no definite D call. Germline CDR1 and CDR2: LGHDT and YNNKEL (reference sequence). Trimming took 0 bases from V and 5 from J, leaving 10 bases between them. This CDR3 is 14 amino acids long. The CDR3, as DNA: TGTGCCAGCAGCCAAGATAACGGAGGATATGGCTACACCTTC. Translation: CASSQDNGGYGYTF.

The J gene is TRBJ1-4, the V gene TRBV4-3; TRBD1 agrees at 10 bases. This CDR3 region has 15 residues. Looked up from germline, CDR1 is LGHNA and CDR2 is YSLEER. V was pared by 4 bases and J by 8 bases, with 7 bases of the junction left unmatched. CDR3 sequence (DNA): TGCGCCAGCAGCCGGAAGGGACAGGGGAAAGAAAAACTGTTTTTT. Translation gives CASSRKGQGKEKLFF.

This chain connects TRBV5-6 to TRBJ2-4; D remains unclear. CDR1 SGHDT and CDR2 YYEEEE come from the germline V gene. This CDR3 spans 14 amino acids. V gave up 2 bases and J gave up 7 bases, with 13 bases separating them. The CDR3 is CASSLRSSLNIQYF. CDR3 in DNA: TGTGCCAGCAGCTTAAGGTCCAGTCTTAACATTCAGTACTTC.

This clonotype appeared a few times. The chain combines TRBV5-1 with TRBJ2-5; no definite D call. From germline, CDR1 is SGHRS and CDR2 YFSETQ. V lost 1 base and J 5 bases, leaving 9 bases between the germline ends. The CDR3 spans 13 residues. As DNA, the CDR3 is TGCGCCAGCAGCTTGCCAGGAACGGAGACCCAGTACTTC. This gives the protein CASSLPGTETQYF.

The rearrangement uses TRBV20-1 and TRBJ2-7; D is unclear. There are 13 residues in the CDR3. CDR1 is DFQATT, CDR2 SNEGSKA, per germline (reference sequence). Trimming left V 3 bases short and J 6 bases short, with 15 bases between. CDR3 in amino acids: CSARGPTTVEQYV. For the CDR3, the DNA is TGCAGTGCTAGGGGCCCCACTACGGTCGAGCAGTACGTC.

This clonotype has more than one count but fewer than ten. The chain links TRBV6-6 to TRBJ1-5; D gene unclear. The germline V gene encodes CDR1 MNHNY and CDR2 SVGAGI (reference sequence). V was clipped by 3 bases and J by 2 bases, with 8 bases between them. This CDR3 has 14 amino acids. The CDR3 sequence: CASSYSDGNQPQHF. CDR3 sequence (DNA): TGTGCCAGCAGTTATTCAGATGGCAATCAGCCCCAGCATTTT.

The gene calls are TRBV2 and TRBJ2-3; 8 nucleotides match TRBD2. J lost 7 bases, V lost 4 bases, and 10 bases had no gene match. The CDR3 is 15 amino acids. Germline V CDR1 and CDR2: SNHLY, FYNNEI. The CDR3 loop is CASSAGPERGNTQYF. CDR3 DNA: TGTGCCAGCAGTGCGGGTCCAGAGCGGGGGAATACGCAGTATTTT.

The chain combines TRBV29-1 with TRBJ1-1; weak D call: TRBD1 (5 bases). Trimming took off 4 bases at V and 1 base at J, with 7 bases between the two ends. The CDR3 runs 12 residues. Per germline, CDR1 SQVTM and CDR2 ANQGSEA. This CDR3 is CSVGQGNTEAFF. CDR3 sequence (DNA): TGCAGCGTTGGGCAGGGGAACACTGAAGCTTTCTTT.

The sample holds a few counts of this clonotype. This rearrangement joins TRBV5-4 to TRBJ1-1, with D unresolved. Germline loops: CDR1 SGHNT, CDR2 YYREEE (reference sequence). CDR3 length: 12 amino acids. V dropped 5 bases and J dropped 10 bases, with 15 bases sitting between them. The CDR3 here is CASRTGSGAAFF. CDR3 in DNA: TGTGCCAGCAGGACCGGAAGTGGTGCAGCTTTCTTT. The full variable domain, rest sourced from reference TRBV5-4 and TRBJ1-1, is ETGVTQSPTHLIKTRGQQVTLRCSSQSGHNTVSWYQQALGQGPQFIFQYYREEENGRGNFPPRFSGLQFPNYSSELNVNALELDDSALYLCASRTGSGAAFFGQGTRLTVV.

This clonotype has ten or more counts. The gene calls are TRBV21-1 and TRBJ2-7; TRBD2, the table's D call, was not compared with the DNA. TRBV21-1 is a recognized pseudogene. This CDR3 has 16 residues. The CDR3 reads CARPILLGSFAYEQYF. The CDR3 DNA reads as TGTGCCAGACCGATCCTCCTAGGTAGCTTTGCCTACGAGCAGTACTTC.

The table lists this clonotype with a few counts. This chain links TRBV6-2 or TRBV6-3 with TRBJ2-4; 10 nucleotides match TRBD2. Germline V gene data show CDR1 as MNHEY and CDR2 as SVGEGT. J gave up 0 bases and V 8 bases, and 7 bases lay outside the gene matches. The length of the CDR3 is 16 residues. DNA of the CDR3: TGTGCCAGCGCTAGCGGGGGCAAAATAGCCAAAAACATTCAGTACTTC. As protein: CASASGGKIAKNIQYF.

This clonotype was counted between two and nine times. The chain carries TRBV20-1 and TRBJ1-2, with D possibly TRBD1 on 5 matching bases. The length of the CDR3 is 14 residues. The V gene's germline CDR1 is DFQATT and CDR2 SNEGSKA (reference sequence). The germline V and J ends were trimmed by 5 bases and 4 bases, with 17 bases remaining between them. CDR3 nucleotides: TGCAGTGCTGCCCCCTCCGGGACTGTCTATGGCTACACCTTC. Its translation: CSAAPSGTVYGYTF.

This clonotype was recorded a few times. The J gene is TRBJ1-6, the V gene TRBV6-2 or TRBV6-3; no definite D call. Per the germline V gene, CDR1 is MNHEY and CDR2 is SVGEGT. This CDR3 spans 15 amino acids. V shed 0 bases and J shed 5 bases, with 8 bases lying between them. The CDR3: CASSYSKSNNSPLHF. CDR3 sequence (DNA): TGTGCCAGCAGTTACTCGAAGTCTAATAATTCACCCCTCCACTTT.

This clonotype was picked up a small number of times. The chain combines TRBV4-1 with TRBJ1-4; no clear D gene. Germline V gene sequence: CDR1 MGHRA, CDR2 YSYEKL. The CDR3 consists of 15 residues. Trimming left V 0 bases short and J 4 bases short, with 9 bases between. The CDR3 sequence: CASSQEGRFNEKLFF. The CDR3 nucleotides are TGCGCCAGCAGCCAAGAAGGCAGATTTAATGAAAAACTGTTTTTT.

This clonotype was counted a few times. This sequence joins TRBV24-1 and TRBJ2-2; D remains unclear. The CDR3 runs 12 residues. V lost 9 bases and J lost 6, with 10 bases in between. Germline CDR1 is KGHDR and CDR2 is SFDVKD. This chain's CDR3 is CATASRPGELFF. CDR3 DNA sequence: TGTGCCACCGCCTCTCGCCCCGGGGAGCTGTTTTTT.

This clonotype was counted only a few times. This sequence joins TRBV10-3 and TRBJ1-3, with a weak D call TRBD1 (5 bases). Germline V gene sequence: CDR1 ENHRY, CDR2 SYGVKD. The V gene lost 10 bases and the J gene lost 4 bases, with 17 bases spanning the gap. The CDR3 runs 14 residues. CDR3 in DNA: TGTGCCACCGGATTGGAGGGGTACGGAAACACCATATATTTT. It is translated as CATGLEGYGNTIYF.